These 4 T cell receptor beta chains came from one sample sequenced in a study of patients and donors after allogeneic stem cell transplantation. One entry per CDR3 protein, called by TCRdb with MiXCR from the RT-PCR reads. The sample lists some 960,000 distinct CDR3 sequences, more than 15% seen once, with roughly 6.4% in the top ten. The sequencing sample was made of blood, either unsorted or a sorted T cell fraction (not recorded which). Every receptor here comes from a human donor who was either an allogeneic HSCT recipient or a stem cell or donor lymphocyte infusion donor (not recorded which). It is not recorded whose cells these are; they may come from a transplant donor.

This chain links TRBV6-5 with TRBJ2-2, with 13 bases matching TRBD2. Trimming cost V 2 bases and J 8 bases; bases outside gene matches: 5. Germline loops: CDR1 MNHEY, CDR2 SVGAGI. There are 16 residues in the CDR3. CDR3 region: CASSYRLTSGRGELFF. Written as DNA, the CDR3 is TGTGCCAGCAGTTACAGGTTGACTAGCGGGAGGGGGGAGCTGTTTTTT.

J is TRBJ2-3 and V is TRBV12-3 or TRBV12-4; no definite D call. This CDR3 comprises 14 residues. V lost 3 bases and J lost 2, with 9 bases in between. In DNA form, the CDR3 reads TGTGCCAGCAGTTTTGGCGAGTTCACAGATACGCAGTATTTT. Translated: CASSFGEFTDTQYF.

The V call is TRBV9, the J call TRBJ2-1, with TRBD2 matching 8 bases. The germline V gene encodes CDR1 SGDLS and CDR2 YYNGEE. Trimming took 1 base from V and 0 from J; bases not matched to a gene: 9. CDR3 size: 18 residues. The CDR3 sequence: CASSVSLADVGSYNEQFF. Written as DNA, the CDR3 is TGTGCCAGCAGCGTATCACTAGCGGACGTTGGCTCCTACAATGAGCAGTTCTTC.

This clonotype was detected many times. The V call is TRBV12-3 or TRBV12-4, the J call TRBJ2-3, with 9 bases aligning to TRBD2. The CDR3 runs to 15 residues. With V trimmed by 7 bases and J by 4 bases, 9 bases remained unmatched. The CDR3 loop reads CASILSGRRPDTQYF. The CDR3 nucleotides are TGTGCCAGCATCCTGAGCGGGAGGCGTCCAGATACGCAGTATTTT.